The present entry profiles one T cell receptor (beta chain) with its context. Other nucleotide sequences in the sample specify the same CDR3. In the original processing: By means of reference gene primer amplification, nucleated cell counts were estimated. Measured with immunoSEQ multiplex PCR; TCRdb has only the in-frame clones, and not every one. V, J and clone size were drawn from that table, and D and trimming were deduced from the DNA. The sample lists 64,000 or so clones; about nine tenths were seen once. There are 13 residues in the CDR3. V gave up 5 bases and J gave up 2 bases, with 10 bases separating them. These data come from a study of blood T cell repertoires in COVID-19.

The sequenced sample was peripheral blood. The chain recombines TRBV12-3 or TRBV12-4 with TRBJ2-7, with a weak D call TRBD2 (6 bases). This clonotype was obtained from a human donor in a cohort sampled during active COVID-19. The chain's CDR3 is CASSLGLPYEQYF. In DNA, the CDR3 is TGTGCCAGCAGTCTGGGACTTCCCTACGAGCAGTACTTC.